One sample yielded the 20 T cell receptor beta chains listed below, sequenced in a study of blood T cells in healthy people across ages. Primers used in a second PCR of roughly 7 to 12 cycles were a sample-barcoded 5' primer and a J-beta primer mix. TCRdb re-called the 5' RACE reads with MiXCR, one entry per CDR3 protein. The data contain around 1,100,000 distinct CDR3 sequences, roughly two fifths of them singletons. The sample taken for sequencing was blood. The source is a man younger than 35 in good health.

This clonotype came up a few times. The CDR3 sequence is CASSVGHHTEAFF. The CDR3 DNA sequence: TGTGCCAGCAGCGTAGGGCATCACACTGAAGCTTTCTTT. V and J are TRBV9 and TRBJ1-1, with D uncertain. The germline V gene has CDR1 SGDLS and CDR2 YYNGEE. The V end lost 0 bases, the J end lost 3 bases, and 6 bases lay between the germline ends. The length of the CDR3 is 13 residues.

The table lists this clonotype with a few counts. J is TRBJ2-3 and V is TRBV5-1; 9 bases are shared with TRBD2. This CDR3 contains 16 residues. In germline, CDR1 is SGHRS, CDR2 YFSETQ. V gave up 4 bases and J gave up 2 bases; unmatched junction bases: 8. This CDR3 reads CASSLSLAGITDTQYF. In nucleotides, the CDR3 is TGCGCCAGCAGCCTTTCCCTAGCGGGGATCACAGATACGCAGTATTTT.

In its sample, this clonotype was seen once. The chain combines TRBV4-1 with TRBJ2-5; a possible D gene is TRBD2 (6 bases). CDR1 is MGHRA, CDR2 YSYEKL, per germline. The CDR3 runs to 14 residues. V was trimmed by 1 base and J by 5 bases, leaving 11 bases between them. CDR3 region: CASSQGSGLETQYF. CDR3 coding DNA: TGCGCCAGCAGCCAAGGAAGCGGGCTGGAGACCCAGTACTTC.

This clonotype was seen just once. The chain recombines TRBV2 with TRBJ1-5, with D perhaps TRBD1 (6 bases). The V and J ends lost 1 base and 0 bases respectively, with 10 bases between them. CDR1 is SNHLY and CDR2 is FYNNEI in the germline V gene. CDR3 length equals 16 residues. The CDR3, as DNA: TGTGCCAGCAGTGAAGAGGCAGGGGTTAGCAATCAGCCCCAGCATTTT. Protein: CASSEEAGVSNQPQHF.

This clonotype was seen a few times. The J gene is TRBJ2-1, the V gene TRBV20-1; no firm D call. This CDR3 is 11 amino acids long. V was trimmed by 5 bases and J by 6 bases, leaving 8 bases between them. The germline CDR1 and CDR2 sequences are DFQATT and SNEGSKA (reference sequence). CDR3 residues: CSAWPVNEQFF. In DNA, the CDR3 is TGCAGTGCTTGGCCTGTCAATGAGCAGTTCTTC.

This clonotype was counted a few times. This CDR3 reads CASSQARGANYGYTF. The CDR3 bases are TGTGCCAGCAGCCAAGCCAGAGGGGCTAACTATGGCTACACCTTC. The chain recombines TRBV4-2 with TRBJ1-2, with a weak D call TRBD1 (5 bases). This CDR3 has 15 residues. Germline V gene sequence: CDR1 LGHNA, CDR2 YNFKEQ. The ends were cut back, 1 base at V and 0 bases at J, with 9 bases in the middle.

This rearrangement joins TRBV2 to TRBJ2-1; D might be TRBD2 (7 bases). This CDR3 has 17 residues. The V gene lost 2 bases and the J gene lost 6 bases, with 20 bases spanning the gap. Per germline, CDR1 SNHLY and CDR2 FYNNEI. The CDR3 region has the DNA TGTGCCAGCAGTGAACCAATAGGGGGGGCATACTGCAATGAGCAGTTCTTC. Protein product: CASSEPIGGAYCNEQFF.

Comments on this clonotype: A much larger clone differs by one base, so this may be a read error. The chain joins TRBV6-6 to TRBJ2-1; perhaps TRBD2 as D (6 bases). Germline V lookup: CDR1 MNHNY, CDR2 SVGAGI (reference sequence). V lost 6 bases and J 3 bases, leaving 15 bases between the germline ends. The CDR3 spans 15 residues. CDR3 in amino acids: CASSLARACYNEQFF. The CDR3 bases are TGTGCCAGCAGCCTAGCGCGAGCCTGCTACAATGAGCAGTTCTTC.

Only a few counts were recorded for this clonotype. This sequence joins TRBV4-3 and TRBJ2-1; perhaps TRBD1 as D (6 bases). The V end lost 3 bases, the J end lost 5 bases, and 11 bases lay between the germline ends. The CDR3 runs to 14 residues. Germline V gives CDR1 LGHNA, CDR2 YSLEER. CDR3 nucleotide sequence: TGCGCCAGCAGCCATACAGGGAGCGACAATGAGCAGTTCTTC. It specifies CASSHTGSDNEQFF.

Only a few counts were recorded for this clonotype. This chain joins TRBV12-3 or TRBV12-4 and TRBJ1-1, with a tentative D call TRBD1 (5 bases). The CDR3 has 14 amino acids. V was shortened by 6 bases and J by 1 base, with 12 bases between the two germline ends. This chain's CDR3 is CASSLWDGNTEAFF. The CDR3 nucleotides read TGTGCCAGCAGCCTCTGGGACGGGAACACTGAAGCTTTCTTT.

The chain carries TRBV6-2 or TRBV6-3 and TRBJ2-1, with D possibly TRBD2 on 5 matching bases. This CDR3 spans 15 amino acids. The ends were cut back, 6 bases at V and 2 bases at J, with 14 bases in the middle. In germline, CDR1 is MNHEY, CDR2 SVGEGT. The CDR3 nucleotides read TGTGCCAGCAGCAGGACTGGCGCCCCCTACAATGAGCAGTTCTTC. It is translated as CASSRTGAPYNEQFF.

The chain combines TRBV30 with TRBJ1-6, with D hard to call. The CDR3 spans 14 residues. Germline assignment: CDR1 GTSNPN and CDR2 SVGIG (reference sequence). With 1 base removed from V and 7 bases from J, the gap between germline ends came to 11 bases. CDR3 nucleotide sequence: TGTGCCTGGAGTGATTTCGAGAGAAATTCACCCCTCCACTTT. It is translated as CAWSDFERNSPLHF.

The chain employs TRBV5-1 and TRBJ1-4, with D possibly matching TRBD1 (5 bases). CDR3 size: 14 residues. V dropped 4 bases and J dropped 8 bases, with 15 bases sitting between them. The germline V gene encodes CDR1 SGHRS and CDR2 YFSETQ. The CDR3 nucleotides are TGCGCCAGCAGCAGAGGGGAAGAATTCGAAAAACTGTTTTTT. This encodes CASSRGEEFEKLFF.

This clonotype was seen a single time. One end of the junction does not line up with germline, which may come from a read error. The chain employs TRBV24-1 and TRBJ2-3, with D unresolved. Germline CDR1 and CDR2: KGHDR and SFDVKD. The CDR3 totals 17 residues. CDR3 region: CATSARVGPRDTDAQYF. CDR3 nucleotides: TGTGCCACCAGTGCCCGCGTTGGTCCCCGCGACACAGATGCGCAGTATTTT.

To note about this clonotype: At one end, the junction sequence differs from germline, possibly due to a read error. This CDR3 reads CASTLRDRGQETQYF. The CDR3 DNA is TGTGCCAGCACCTTAAGGGACAGGGGGCAAGAGACCCAGTACTTC. The chain uses TRBV7-2 and TRBJ2-5; TRBD1 aligns across 11 bases. Per germline, CDR1 SGHTA and CDR2 FQGNSA. This CDR3 is 15 amino acids long.

This clonotype appeared once. The junction departs from the called germline gene at one end, perhaps through a read error. The chain uses TRBV20-1 and TRBJ1-5, with 9 bases lining up with TRBD1. The germline V gene encodes CDR1 DFQATT and CDR2 SNEGSKA (reference sequence). This CDR3 has 16 residues. The chain's CDR3 is CSARDGGQGRNQPQHF. DNA for the CDR3: TGCAGTGCTAGAGATGGGGGACAGGGCCGCAATCAACCCCAGCATTTT.

On this clonotype: The junction differs from germline at one of its ends, possibly a read error. This chain connects TRBV25-1 to TRBJ1-2; D possibly corresponds to TRBD1 (6 bases). Germline CDR1 reads MGHDK; CDR2 reads SYGVNS. The CDR3 loop spans 12 amino acids. The CDR3 region has the DNA TGTGCCAGCGGCAGGGGTAACCATGGCTACACCTTC. It is translated as CASGRGNHGYTF.

This clonotype has more than one count but fewer than ten. The chain links TRBV5-1 to TRBJ2-7, with D tentatively TRBD2 (7 bases). V dropped 4 bases and J dropped 4 bases, with 24 bases sitting between them. Germline-derived CDR1 and CDR2 are SGHRS and YFSETQ. CDR3 size: 17 residues. DNA for the CDR3: TGCGCCAGCAGCCCGATGTTGGACAGCGGGGTTAGATACGAGCAGTACTTC. Amino acid sequence: CASSPMLDSGVRYEQYF.

This chain connects TRBV27 to TRBJ2-2; D is perhaps TRBD1 (6 bases). Looked up from germline, CDR1 is MNHEY and CDR2 is SMNVEV (reference sequence). Trimming shortened V by 3 bases and J by 1 base, and 9 bases separated the two germline ends. The CDR3 runs to 15 residues. The CDR3 nucleotides read TGTGCCAGCAGTTTCCAGGGGCGGAACACCGGGGAGCTGTTTTTT. Its translation: CASSFQGRNTGELFF.

This clonotype was observed a handful of times. This sequence joins TRBV27 and TRBJ1-4, with 9 bases identical to TRBD1. The ends lost 2 bases at V and 5 bases at J; junction bases unmatched: 3. This CDR3 spans 15 amino acids. CDR1 and CDR2 from the germline V gene are MNHEY and SMNVEV (reference sequence). The CDR3 nucleotides read TGTGCCAGCAGTTTAGGACAGGGGCGAAATGAAAAACTGTTTTTT. This encodes CASSLGQGRNEKLFF. Looking up the rest from reference TRBV27 and TRBJ1-4 gives the full variable domain: EAQVTQNPRYLITVTGKKLTVTCSQNMNHEYMSWYRQDPGLGLRQIYYSMNVEVTDKGDVPEGYKVSRKEKRNFPLILESPSPNQTSLYFCASSLGQGRNEKLFFGSGTQLSVL.